This is a list of T cell receptor beta chains from one sample in a study of technical replicates of blood from several donors. Here immunoSEQ multiplex PCR was the method, and the copy in TCRdb shows in-frame clones only, minus some. The table has some 70,000 clones, roughly 92% seen once; the top ten hold about 0.38%. Input material: T cells isolated from PBMCs. These TCRs come from a human donor in good health. Each CDR3 is given with its conserved first and last residue.

TRBV9 | CASSMTGGASAFF
TRBV28 | CASSFTGYYGYTF
TRBV29-1 | CSVFVSSYEQYF
TRBV27 | CASSLTISRLTPYNEQFF
TRBV7-9 | CASSLGQGGDTQYF
TRBV19 | CASSLDTLGLGETQYF
TRBV2 | CASSAELEVGQETQYF
TRBV11-2 | CASSASGAYEQYF
TRBV9 | CASSPSLQGEAFF
TRBV19 | CASTAGGRDQPQHF
TRBV5-1 | CASSPAETGGGYEQYF
TRBV7-2 | CASSSSQGGSNQPQHF
TRBV6-4 | CASSELAGDEQYF
TRBV28 | CASSLKLAGQETQYF
TRBV15 | CATQTVTGINGYTF
TRBV25-1 | CASSGVITGNTEAFF
TRBV9 | CASSIPGQGNGYTF
TRBV11-2 | CASSPGTGEQFF
TRBV7-2 | CASSIWTSGTDTQYF
TRBV13 | CASSSRTSGTWDEQFF
TRBV4-1 | CASSPSPLLAGGADTQYF
TRBV19 | CASSIDTGSYEQYF
TRBV2 | CASSVETSGSNEQFF
TRBV29-1 | CSVDGVNTQYF
TRBV6-5 | CASSSKLGAPYNEQFF